The entry below gives a single T cell receptor beta chain sequence along with its context. Its specificity is not known. In the ophthalmopathy cohort, Clinical Activity Score was at least 3, NOSPECS grade at least 4, and duration under 3 months. The data were obtained in a study of T cells in Graves' hyperthyroidism and ophthalmopathy. Study observations and caveats: A model using 13 V-J features told ophthalmopathy apart from stable hyperthyroidism.

Germline V gene sequence: CDR1 ENHRY, CDR2 SYGVKD. CDR3 length: 12 amino acids. V lost 11 bases and J 8 bases, leaving 18 bases between the germline ends. Authors of the study amplified TCR beta CDR3 regions from RNA transcripts. The HTBI set primed first-round TCR CDR3 RT-PCR. TCRdb reprocessed the multiplex PCR reads via MiXCR and lists one record per CDR3 protein. The sample lists around 600,000 distinct CDR3 sequences; 14% were seen once. The chain uses TRBV10-3 and TRBJ1-1; D gene uncertain. This receptor was obtained from a young woman with Graves' ophthalmopathy. Sequencing was performed on blood. CDR3 DNA: TGTGCCTCCGGCGACGGCGCCACGGAAGCTTTCTTT. Translated: CASGDGATEAFF.